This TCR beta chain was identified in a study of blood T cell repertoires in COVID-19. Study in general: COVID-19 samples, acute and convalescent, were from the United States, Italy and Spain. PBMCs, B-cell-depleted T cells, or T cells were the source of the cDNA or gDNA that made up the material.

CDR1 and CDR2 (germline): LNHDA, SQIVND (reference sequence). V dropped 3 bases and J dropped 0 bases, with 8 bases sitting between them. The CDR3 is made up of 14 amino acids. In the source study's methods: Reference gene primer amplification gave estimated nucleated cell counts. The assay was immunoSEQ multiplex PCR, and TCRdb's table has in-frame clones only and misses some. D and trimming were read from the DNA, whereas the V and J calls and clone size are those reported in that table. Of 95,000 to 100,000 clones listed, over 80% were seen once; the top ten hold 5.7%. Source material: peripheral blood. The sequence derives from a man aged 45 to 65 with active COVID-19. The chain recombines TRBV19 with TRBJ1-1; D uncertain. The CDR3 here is CASSMRGMNTEAFF. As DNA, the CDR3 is TGTGCCAGTAGTATGAGAGGAATGAACACTGAAGCTTTCTTT.